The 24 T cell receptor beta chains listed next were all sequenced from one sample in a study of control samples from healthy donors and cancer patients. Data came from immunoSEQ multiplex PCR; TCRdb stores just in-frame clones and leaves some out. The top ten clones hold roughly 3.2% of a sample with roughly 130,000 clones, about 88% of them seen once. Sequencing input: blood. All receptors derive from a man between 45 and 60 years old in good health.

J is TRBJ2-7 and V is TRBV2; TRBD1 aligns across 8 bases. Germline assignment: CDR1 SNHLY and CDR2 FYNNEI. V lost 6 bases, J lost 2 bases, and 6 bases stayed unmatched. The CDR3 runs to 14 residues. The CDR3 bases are TGTGCCAGCAGATCCGGACAGGGAACCTACGAGCAGTACTTC. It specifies CASRSGQGTYEQYF.

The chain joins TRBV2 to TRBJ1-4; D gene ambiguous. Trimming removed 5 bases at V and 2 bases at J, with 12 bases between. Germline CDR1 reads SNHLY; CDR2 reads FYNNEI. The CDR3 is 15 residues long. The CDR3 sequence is CASSLNPGTNEKLFF. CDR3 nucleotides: TGTGCCAGCAGTCTGAACCCGGGTACTAATGAAAAACTGTTTTTT.

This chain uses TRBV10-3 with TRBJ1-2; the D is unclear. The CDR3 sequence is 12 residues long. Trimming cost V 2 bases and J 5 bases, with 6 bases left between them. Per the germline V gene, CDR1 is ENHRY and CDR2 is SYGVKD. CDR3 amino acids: CAISETVYGYTF. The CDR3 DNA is TGTGCCATCAGTGAGACGGTTTATGGCTACACCTTC.

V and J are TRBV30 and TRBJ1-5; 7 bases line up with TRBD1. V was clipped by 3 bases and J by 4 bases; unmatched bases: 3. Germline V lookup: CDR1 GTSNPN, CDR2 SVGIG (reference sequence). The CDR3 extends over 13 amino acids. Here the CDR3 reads CAWRGTANQPQHF. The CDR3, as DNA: TGTGCCTGGAGGGGGACAGCTAATCAGCCCCAGCATTTT.

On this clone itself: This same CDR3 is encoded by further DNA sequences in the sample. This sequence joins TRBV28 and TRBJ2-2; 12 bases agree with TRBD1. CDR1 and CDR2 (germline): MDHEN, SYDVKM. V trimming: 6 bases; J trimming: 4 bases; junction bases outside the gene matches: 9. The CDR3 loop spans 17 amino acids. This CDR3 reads CASSITGQGASTGELFF. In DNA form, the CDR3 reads TGTGCCAGCAGCATTACGGGACAGGGGGCTTCCACCGGGGAGCTGTTTTTT.

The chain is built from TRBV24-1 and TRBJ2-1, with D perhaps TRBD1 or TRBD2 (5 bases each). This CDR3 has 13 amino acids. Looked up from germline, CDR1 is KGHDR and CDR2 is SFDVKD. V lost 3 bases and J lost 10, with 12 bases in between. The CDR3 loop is CATSDNSGQEQFF. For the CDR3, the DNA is TGTGCCACCAGTGATAATTCGGGGCAGGAGCAGTTCTTC.

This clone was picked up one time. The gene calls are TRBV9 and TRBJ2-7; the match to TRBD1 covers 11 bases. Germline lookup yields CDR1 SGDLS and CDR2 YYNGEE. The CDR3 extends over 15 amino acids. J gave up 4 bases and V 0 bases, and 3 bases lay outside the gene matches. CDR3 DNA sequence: TGTGCCAGCAGCGTAGGGACAGGGGGCGGATACGAGCAGTACTTC. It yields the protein CASSVGTGGGYEQYF.

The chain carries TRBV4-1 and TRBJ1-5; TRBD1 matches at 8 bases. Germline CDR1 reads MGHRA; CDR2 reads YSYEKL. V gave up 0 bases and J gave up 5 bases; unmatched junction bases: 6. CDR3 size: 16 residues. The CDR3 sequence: CASSQELDRAYQPQHF. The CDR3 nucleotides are TGCGCCAGCAGCCAAGAGCTGGACAGGGCGTATCAGCCCCAGCATTTT.

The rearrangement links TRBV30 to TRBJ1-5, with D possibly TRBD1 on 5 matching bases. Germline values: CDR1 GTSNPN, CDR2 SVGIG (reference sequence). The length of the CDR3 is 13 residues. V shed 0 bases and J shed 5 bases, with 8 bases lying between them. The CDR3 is CAWSVRGDQPQHF. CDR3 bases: TGTGCCTGGAGTGTACGGGGGGATCAGCCCCAGCATTTT.

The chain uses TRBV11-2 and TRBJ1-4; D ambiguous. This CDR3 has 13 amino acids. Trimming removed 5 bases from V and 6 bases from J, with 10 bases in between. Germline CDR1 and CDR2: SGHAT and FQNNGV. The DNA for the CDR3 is TGTGCCAGCAGCCCCCAGCCGGATGAAAAACTGTTTTTT. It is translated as CASSPQPDEKLFF.

The CDR3 protein is CASSSRGPQHF. The CDR3 nucleotides read TGTGCCAGTAGTTCCAGGGGGCCCCAGCATTTT. The chain has TRBV19 and TRBJ1-5; TRBD1 is a possible D gene (6 bases). Germline V lookup: CDR1 LNHDA, CDR2 SQIVND (reference sequence). The CDR3 covers 11 residues. The germline V and J ends were trimmed by 5 bases and 9 bases, with 8 bases remaining between them.

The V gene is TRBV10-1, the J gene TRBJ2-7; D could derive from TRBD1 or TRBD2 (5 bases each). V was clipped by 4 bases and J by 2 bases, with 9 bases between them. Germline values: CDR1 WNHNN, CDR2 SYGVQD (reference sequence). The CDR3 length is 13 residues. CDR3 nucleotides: TGCGCCAGCAGTGCGGGGCCTACCTACGAGCAGTACTTC. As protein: CASSAGPTYEQYF.

The CDR3 bases are TGTGCCAGTAGTTACAACGAGGACACTGAAGCTTTCTTT. It codes for CASSYNEDTEAFF. J is TRBJ1-1 and V is TRBV19; D is uncertain. Germline-derived CDR1 and CDR2 are LNHDA and SQIVND (reference sequence). Between the trimmed V and J ends, which lost 5 bases and 3 bases, there was a span of 10 bases. CDR3 length: 13 residues. The variable domain in full, completed from reference TRBV19 and TRBJ1-1, reads DGGITQSPKYLFRKEGQNVTLSCEQNLNHDAMYWYRQDPGQGLRLIYYSQIVNDFQKGDIAEGYSVSREKKESFPLTVTSAQKNPTAFYLCASSYNEDTEAFFGQGTRLTVV.

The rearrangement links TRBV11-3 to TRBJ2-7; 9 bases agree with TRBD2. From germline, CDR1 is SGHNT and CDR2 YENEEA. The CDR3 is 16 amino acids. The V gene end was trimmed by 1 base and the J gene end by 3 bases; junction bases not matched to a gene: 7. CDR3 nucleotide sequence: TGTGCCAGCAGCTTAGGCGGCGGGGGGGCCCGCTACGAGCAGTACTTC. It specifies CASSLGGGGARYEQYF.

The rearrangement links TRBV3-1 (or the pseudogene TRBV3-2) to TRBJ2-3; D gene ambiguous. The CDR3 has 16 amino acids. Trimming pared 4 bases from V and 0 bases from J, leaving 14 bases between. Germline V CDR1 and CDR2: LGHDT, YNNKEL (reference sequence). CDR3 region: CASSPRPHISTDTQYF. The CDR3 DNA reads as TGTGCCAGCAGCCCCCGGCCGCACATTAGCACAGATACGCAGTATTTT.

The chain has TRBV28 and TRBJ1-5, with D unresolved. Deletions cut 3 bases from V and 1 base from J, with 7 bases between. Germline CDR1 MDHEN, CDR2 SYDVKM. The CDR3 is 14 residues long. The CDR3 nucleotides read TGTGCCAGCAGTTTCAGGCTAAGCAATCAGCCCCAGCATTTT. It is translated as CASSFRLSNQPQHF.

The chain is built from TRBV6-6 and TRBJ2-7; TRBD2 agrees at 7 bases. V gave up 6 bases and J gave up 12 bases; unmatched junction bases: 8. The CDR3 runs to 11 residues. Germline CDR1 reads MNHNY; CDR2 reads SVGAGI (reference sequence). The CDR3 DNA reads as TGTGCCAGCAGCCCGGGGGGTGTGCCGTACTTC. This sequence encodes CASSPGGVPYF.

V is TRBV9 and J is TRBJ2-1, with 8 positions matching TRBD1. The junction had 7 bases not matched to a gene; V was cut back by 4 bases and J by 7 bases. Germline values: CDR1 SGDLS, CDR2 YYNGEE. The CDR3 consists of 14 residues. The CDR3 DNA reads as TGTGCCAGCAGCCCGTGGACAGGGCAGAATGAGCAGTTCTTC. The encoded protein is CASSPWTGQNEQFF.

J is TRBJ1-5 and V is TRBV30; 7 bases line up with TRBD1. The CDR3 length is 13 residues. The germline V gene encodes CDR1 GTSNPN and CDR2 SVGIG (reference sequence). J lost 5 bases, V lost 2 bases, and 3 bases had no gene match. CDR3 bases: TGTGCCTGGAGTTCTACAGGGGATCAGCCCCAGCATTTT. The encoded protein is CAWSSTGDQPQHF.

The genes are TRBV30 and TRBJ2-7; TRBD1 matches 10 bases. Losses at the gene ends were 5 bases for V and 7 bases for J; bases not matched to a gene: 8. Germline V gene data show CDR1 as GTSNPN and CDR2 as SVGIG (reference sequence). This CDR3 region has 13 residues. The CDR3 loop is CAWLRDRGSEQYF. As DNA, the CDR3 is TGTGCCTGGTTAAGGGACAGGGGTTCGGAGCAGTACTTC.

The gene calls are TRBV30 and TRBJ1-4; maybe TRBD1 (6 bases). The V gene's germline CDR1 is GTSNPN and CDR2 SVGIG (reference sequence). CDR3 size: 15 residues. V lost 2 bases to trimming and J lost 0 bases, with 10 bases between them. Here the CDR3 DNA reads TGTGCCTGGAGTACAGGGCCCGCAACTAATGAAAAACTGTTTTTT. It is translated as CAWSTGPATNEKLFF.

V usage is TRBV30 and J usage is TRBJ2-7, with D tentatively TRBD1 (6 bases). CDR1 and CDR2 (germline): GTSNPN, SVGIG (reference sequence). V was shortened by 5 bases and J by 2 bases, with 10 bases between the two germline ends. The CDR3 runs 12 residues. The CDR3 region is CAWQQGPYEQYF. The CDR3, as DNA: TGTGCCTGGCAACAGGGACCCTACGAGCAGTACTTC.

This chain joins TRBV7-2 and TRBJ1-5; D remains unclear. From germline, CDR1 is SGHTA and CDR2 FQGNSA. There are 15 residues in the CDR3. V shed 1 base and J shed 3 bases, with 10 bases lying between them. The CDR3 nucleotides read TGTGCCAGCAGCTTAGTCGACGGTTACAATCAGCCCCAGCATTTT. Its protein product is CASSLVDGYNQPQHF.

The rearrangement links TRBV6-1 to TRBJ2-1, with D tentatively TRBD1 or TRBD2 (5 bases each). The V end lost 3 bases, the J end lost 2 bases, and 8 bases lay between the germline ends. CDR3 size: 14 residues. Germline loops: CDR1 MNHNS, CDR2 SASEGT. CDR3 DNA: TGTGCCAGCAGTGATCAGGGACCCTACAATGAGCAGTTCTTC. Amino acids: CASSDQGPYNEQFF.